This T cell receptor beta chain was sequenced in a study of blood T cell repertoires in COVID-19. Study background: Both acute and convalescent COVID-19 samples were obtained from the United States, Italy and Spain. PBMCs, B-cell-depleted T cells, or T cells provided the cDNA or gDNA that made up the material.

Per germline, CDR1 LNHNV and CDR2 YYDKDF (reference sequence). This CDR3 has 15 residues. The V gene lost 0 bases and the J gene lost 4 bases, with 12 bases spanning the gap. Study processing details: By means of reference gene primer amplification, nucleated cell counts were estimated. Measured with immunoSEQ multiplex PCR; TCRdb has only the in-frame clones, and not every one. V and J calls and clone size are those listed in that table; D and trimming were worked out from the DNA. The table lists 95,000 to 150,000 clones, about three quarters of them singletons. In its sample, this clone was seen a few times.

The clonotype originates from a human donor with acute or convalescent COVID-19. The donor label of this sample is uncertain. This chain uses TRBV15 with TRBJ1-2, with D unresolved. The specimen sequenced was peripheral blood. The CDR3 DNA reads as TGTGCCACCAGCAGAGATTCCCTGGCAGTCTATGGCTACACCTTC. Amino acid sequence: CATSRDSLAVYGYTF. Supplemented by reference TRBV15 and TRBJ1-2, the full variable domain reads DAMVIQNPRYQVTQFGKPVTLSCSQTLNHNVMYWYQQKSSQAPKLLFHYYDKDFNNEADTPDNFQSRRPNTSFCFLDIRSPGLGDTAMYLCATSRDSLAVYGYTFGSGTRLTVV.